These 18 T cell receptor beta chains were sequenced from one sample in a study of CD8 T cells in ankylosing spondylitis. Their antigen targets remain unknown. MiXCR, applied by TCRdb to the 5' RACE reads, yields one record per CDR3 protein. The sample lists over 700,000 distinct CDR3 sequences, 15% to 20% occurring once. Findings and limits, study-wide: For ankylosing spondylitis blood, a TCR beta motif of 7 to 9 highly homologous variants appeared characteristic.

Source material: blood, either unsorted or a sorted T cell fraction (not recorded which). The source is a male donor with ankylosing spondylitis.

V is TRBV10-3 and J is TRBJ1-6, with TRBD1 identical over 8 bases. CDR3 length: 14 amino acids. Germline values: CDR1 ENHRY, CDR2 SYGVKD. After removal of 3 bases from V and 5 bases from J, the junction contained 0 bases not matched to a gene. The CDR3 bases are TGTGCCATCAGTGAACAGGGGGATAATTCACCCCTCCACTTT. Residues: CAISEQGDNSPLHF.

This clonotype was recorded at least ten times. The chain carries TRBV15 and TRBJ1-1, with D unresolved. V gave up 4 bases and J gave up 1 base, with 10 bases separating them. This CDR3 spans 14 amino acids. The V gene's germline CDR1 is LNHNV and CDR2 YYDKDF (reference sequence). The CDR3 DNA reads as TGTGCCACCAGCATGTCGGTGAAGAACACTGAAGCTTTCTTT. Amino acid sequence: CATSMSVKNTEAFF.

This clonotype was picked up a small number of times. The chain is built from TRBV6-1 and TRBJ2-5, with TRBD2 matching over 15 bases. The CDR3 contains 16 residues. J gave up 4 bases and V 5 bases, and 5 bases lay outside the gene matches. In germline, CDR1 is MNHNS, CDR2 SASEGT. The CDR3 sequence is CASSPGLAGGIETQYF. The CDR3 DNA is TGTGCCAGCAGTCCCGGACTAGCGGGGGGGATAGAGACCCAGTACTTC.

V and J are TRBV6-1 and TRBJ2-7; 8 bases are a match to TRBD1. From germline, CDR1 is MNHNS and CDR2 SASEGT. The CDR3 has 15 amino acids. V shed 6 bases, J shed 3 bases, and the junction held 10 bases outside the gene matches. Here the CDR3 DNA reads TGTGCCAGCAGCTCCCTGGGGACAGGTAGCTACGAGCAGTACTTC. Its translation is CASSSLGTGSYEQYF.

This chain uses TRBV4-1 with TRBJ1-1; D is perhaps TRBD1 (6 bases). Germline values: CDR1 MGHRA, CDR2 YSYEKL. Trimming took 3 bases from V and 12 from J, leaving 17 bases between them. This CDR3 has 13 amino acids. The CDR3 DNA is TGCGCCAGCAGCCATAACAAGGGGGGGAGGACTTTCTTT. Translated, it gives CASSHNKGGRTFF.

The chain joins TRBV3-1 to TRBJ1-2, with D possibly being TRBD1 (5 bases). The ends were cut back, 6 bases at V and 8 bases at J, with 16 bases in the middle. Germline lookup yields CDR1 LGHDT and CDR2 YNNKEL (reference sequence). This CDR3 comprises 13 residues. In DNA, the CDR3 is TGTGCCAGCAGTCAACAGGCCCTTGGGGGCTACACCTTC. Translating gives CASSQQALGGYTF.

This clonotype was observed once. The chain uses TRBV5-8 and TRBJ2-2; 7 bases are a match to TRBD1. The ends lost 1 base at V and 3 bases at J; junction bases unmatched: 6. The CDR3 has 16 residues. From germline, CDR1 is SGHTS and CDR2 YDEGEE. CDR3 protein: CASSLNTGADTGELFF. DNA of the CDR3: TGTGCCAGCAGCTTGAATACAGGGGCGGACACCGGGGAGCTGTTTTTT.

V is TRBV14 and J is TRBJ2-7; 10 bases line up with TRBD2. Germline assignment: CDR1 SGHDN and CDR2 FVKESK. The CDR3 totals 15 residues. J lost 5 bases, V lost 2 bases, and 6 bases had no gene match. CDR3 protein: CASSQNLLAGDEQYF. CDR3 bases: TGTGCCAGCAGCCAAAATCTCCTAGCGGGAGACGAGCAGTACTTC.

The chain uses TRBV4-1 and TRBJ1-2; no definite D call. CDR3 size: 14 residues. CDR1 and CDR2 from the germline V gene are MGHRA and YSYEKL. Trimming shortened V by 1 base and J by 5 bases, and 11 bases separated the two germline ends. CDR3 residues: CASSQVDAGYGYTF. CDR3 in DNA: TGCGCCAGCAGCCAAGTGGACGCGGGGTATGGCTACACCTTC.

The CDR3 bases are TGCGCCAGCAGCTTGGAGCTAGCGGGACCTCAAGAGACCCAGTACTTC. Protein: CASSLELAGPQETQYF. The chain uses TRBV5-1 and TRBJ2-5; 9 bases align to TRBD2. From germline, CDR1 is SGHRS and CDR2 YFSETQ. Trimming took 0 bases from V and 2 from J; bases not matched to a gene: 5. CDR3 length equals 16 residues.

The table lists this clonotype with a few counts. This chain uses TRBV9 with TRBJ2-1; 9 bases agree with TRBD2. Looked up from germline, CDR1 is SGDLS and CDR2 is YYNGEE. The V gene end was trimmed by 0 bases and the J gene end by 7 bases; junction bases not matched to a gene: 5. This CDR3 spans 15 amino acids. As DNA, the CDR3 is TGTGCCAGCAGCGTAGAGGTAGCGGGAGTGAATGAGCAGTTCTTC. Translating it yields CASSVEVAGVNEQFF.

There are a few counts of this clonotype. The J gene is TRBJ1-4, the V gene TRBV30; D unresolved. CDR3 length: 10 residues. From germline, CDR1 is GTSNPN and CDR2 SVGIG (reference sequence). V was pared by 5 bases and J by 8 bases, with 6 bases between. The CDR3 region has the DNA TGTGCCTGGTCACAGGAAAAACTGTTTTTT. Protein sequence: CAWSQEKLFF.

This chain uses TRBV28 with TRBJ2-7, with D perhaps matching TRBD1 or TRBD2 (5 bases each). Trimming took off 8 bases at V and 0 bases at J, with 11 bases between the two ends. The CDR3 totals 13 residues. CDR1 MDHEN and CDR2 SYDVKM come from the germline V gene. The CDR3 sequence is CASRDPSSYEQYF. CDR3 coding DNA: TGTGCCAGCCGGGACCCGAGCTCCTACGAGCAGTACTTC. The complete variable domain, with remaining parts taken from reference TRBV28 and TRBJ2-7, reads DVKVTQSSRYLVKRTGEKVFLECVQDMDHENMFWYRQDPGLGLRLIYFSYDVKMKEKGDIPEGYSVSREKKERFSLILESASTNQTSMYLCASRDPSSYEQYFGPGTRLTVT.

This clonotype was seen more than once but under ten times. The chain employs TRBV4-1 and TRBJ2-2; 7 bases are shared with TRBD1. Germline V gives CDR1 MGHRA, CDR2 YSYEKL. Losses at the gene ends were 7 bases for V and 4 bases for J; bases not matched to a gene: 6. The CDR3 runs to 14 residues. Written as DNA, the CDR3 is TGCGCCAGCATCGGGACAGTGGGCACCGGGGAGCTGTTTTTT. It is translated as CASIGTVGTGELFF.

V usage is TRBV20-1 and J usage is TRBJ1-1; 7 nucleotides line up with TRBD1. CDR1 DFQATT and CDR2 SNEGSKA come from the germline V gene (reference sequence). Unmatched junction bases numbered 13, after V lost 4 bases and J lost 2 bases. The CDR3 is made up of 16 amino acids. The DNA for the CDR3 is TGCAGTGCTACTAGACAGGGAGGAGTGGGAAACACTGAAGCTTTCTTT. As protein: CSATRQGGVGNTEAFF.

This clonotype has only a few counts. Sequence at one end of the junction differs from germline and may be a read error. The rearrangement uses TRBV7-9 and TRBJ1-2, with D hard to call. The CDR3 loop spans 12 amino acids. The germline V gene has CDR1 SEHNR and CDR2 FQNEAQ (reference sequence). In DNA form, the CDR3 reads TGTGCCAGCAGCCCCAGTCCGGATGGCAACACCTTC. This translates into CASSPSPDGNTF.

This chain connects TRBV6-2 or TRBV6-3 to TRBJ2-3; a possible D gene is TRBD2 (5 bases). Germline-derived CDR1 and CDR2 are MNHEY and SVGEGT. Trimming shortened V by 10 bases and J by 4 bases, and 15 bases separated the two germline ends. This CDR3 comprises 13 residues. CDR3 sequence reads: CATSGSIADTQYF. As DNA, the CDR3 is TGTGCCACCAGCGGCAGTATCGCAGATACGCAGTATTTT.

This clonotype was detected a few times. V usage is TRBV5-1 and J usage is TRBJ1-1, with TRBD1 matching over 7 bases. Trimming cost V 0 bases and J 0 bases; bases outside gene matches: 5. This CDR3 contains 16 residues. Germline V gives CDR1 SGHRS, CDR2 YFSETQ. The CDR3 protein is CASSLEAGGLNTEAFF. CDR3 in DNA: TGCGCCAGCAGCTTGGAAGCAGGGGGGTTGAACACTGAAGCTTTCTTT. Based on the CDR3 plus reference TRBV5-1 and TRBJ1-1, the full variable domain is KAGVTQTPRYLIKTRGQQVTLSCSPISGHRSVSWYQQTPGQGLQFLFEYFSETQRNKGNFPGRFSGRQFSNSRSEMNVSTLELGDSALYLCASSLEAGGLNTEAFFGQGTRLTVV.